Described below is a single T cell receptor beta chain sequence and its context. Antigen: not known. The CDR3 consists of 14 residues. The ends were cut back, 2 bases at V and 3 bases at J, with 14 bases in the middle. Germline V gene sequence: CDR1 GTSNPN, CDR2 SVGIG (reference sequence). The investigators split CD4+ cells into a CD45RA+ naive subset and a CD45RA-negative memory subset. Each PCR replicate from the sorted subsets contained 150 to 250 ng DNA, which is roughly 33,000 T cell genomes. Assay: immunoSEQ multiplex PCR; the TCRdb copy retains only in-frame clones and omits some. Of some 2.4 million clones detected, 93% appear once; the ten largest clones hold 0.36%. The sample comes from a study of shared clonotypes between healthy human individuals. Broader study findings: Against clonotypes common to all four donors, non-shared ones had lower generation probabilities. Donor scarcity curtailed the genetic and exposure-history diversity represented herein.

The clonotype was recovered from a young man in good health. Some clones in this sample may be carry-over from other donors' samples. The chain joins TRBV30 to TRBJ2-7, with D tentatively TRBD2 (5 bases). Sequencing used naive CD4+ T cells from PBMCs. Documented subset: CD45RA+ positively selected. CDR3 in DNA: TGTGCCTGGAGTCCGGTCGCGGGCAACTACGAGCAGTACTTC. Translated: CAWSPVAGNYEQYF.